This T cell receptor (beta chain) was retrieved from a study of T cell responses to AZD1222 COVID-19 vaccine. Study results and caveats: At baseline, seropositivity was found in only a handful of AZD1222 recipients. Researchers report vaccine-associated CD4 TCRs spanning spike, with dominance at 160-218 and 743-854.

The method was immunoSEQ multiplex PCR; TCRdb's version includes in-frame clones alone and lacks a portion of them. The sample holds about 130,000 clones; 85% to 95% are singletons and the top ten take around 7.1%. Germline V lookup: CDR1 GTSNPN, CDR2 SVGIG (reference sequence). The V segment lost 4 bases and the J segment 14 bases; nucleotides outside the gene matches: 10. This CDR3 has 13 residues. As to this clone: What it recognizes is unknown.

This chain joins TRBV30 and TRBJ2-1; 11 positions agree with TRBD2. This TCR was sampled from an adult who received the AZD1222 COVID-19 vaccine. The sequencing used peripheral blood, collected 28 days after the second AZD1222 dose. The CDR3 sequence is CAWISGGAGSEFF. CDR3 DNA sequence: TGTGCCTGGATTAGCGGGGGGGCCGGATCAGAGTTCTTC. Drawing the rest from reference TRBV30 and TRBJ2-1, the complete variable domain is SQTIHQWPATLVQPVGSPLSLECTVEGTSNPNLYWYRQAAGRGLQLLFYSVGIGQISSEVPQNLSASRPQDRQFILSSKKLLLSDSGFYLCAWISGGAGSEFFGPGTRLTVL.